This is a list of T cell receptor beta chains from one sample in a study of shared clonotypes between healthy human individuals. Sequenced by immunoSEQ multiplex PCR; TCRdb stores in-frame clones only, minus some. The sample comprises under 600,000 clones, roughly 98% of which are singletons, and around 0.3% rests with the top ten. Sequencing was performed on naive CD8+ T cells sorted from blood. Every receptor here comes from a man aged 30 to 39 in good health. The CDR3 runs from the conserved cysteine through the conserved F or W. The D gene is left open where the match is weak. The size of a clone is reported for some rows only, either as once, few or many, or as a class for expanded clones.

V: TRBV4-1
D: TRBD1
size: -
J: TRBJ1-5
CDR3: CASSQVGTEAYSNQPQHF
DNA: TGCGCCAGCAGCCAAGTGGGGACAGAAGCATATAGCAATCAGCCCCAGCATTTT

V: TRBV27
D: -
size: -
J: TRBJ2-1
CDR3: CASRVRASKRNEQFF
DNA: TGTGCCAGCAGGGTCCGGGCCTCGAAGAGGAATGAGCAGTTCTTC

V: TRBV27
D: -
size: -
J: TRBJ2-1
CDR3: CATLSEKGVSYNEQFF
DNA: TGTGCCACCCTAAGCGAAAAGGGAGTCTCCTACAATGAGCAGTTCTTC

V: TRBV5-4
D: TRBD2
size: -
J: TRBJ2-3
CDR3: CASSWFGGSPTDTQYF
DNA: TGTGCCAGCAGCTGGTTCGGCGGGAGTCCCACAGATACGCAGTATTTT

V: TRBV6-5
D: -
size: -
J: TRBJ2-1
CDR3: CASSYGFEYEQFF
DNA: TGTGCCAGCAGTTACGGGTTTGAATATGAGCAGTTCTTC

V: TRBV2
D: -
size: -
J: TRBJ1-2
CDR3: CASRGGQFNYGYTF
DNA: TGTGCCAGCAGGGGGGGACAATTTAACTATGGCTACACCTTC

V: TRBV11-2
D: TRBD2
size: -
J: TRBJ2-2
CDR3: CASSPAGLASNTGELFF
DNA: TGTGCCAGCAGCCCCGCTGGACTAGCGTCGAACACCGGGGAGCTGTTTTTT

V: TRBV7-8
D: TRBD2
size: -
J: TRBJ2-7
CDR3: CASSSQRERTSYEQYF
DNA: TGTGCCAGCAGCTCCCAGCGGGAGCGAACCTCCTACGAGCAGTACTTC

V: TRBV10-2
D: -
size: -
J: TRBJ2-7
CDR3: CASSESDHYEQYF
DNA: TGCGCCAGCAGTGAGTCGGACCACTACGAGCAGTACTTC

V: TRBV6-5
D: TRBD2
size: few
J: TRBJ2-3
CDR3: CASSRSGSGADTQYF
DNA: TGTGCCAGCAGTCGAAGCGGGAGTGGGGCAGATACGCAGTATTTT

V: TRBV6-1
D: TRBD2
size: -
J: TRBJ2-2
CDR3: CASSVIGTSGRRNTGELFF
DNA: TGTGCCAGCAGTGTGATAGGGACTAGCGGGAGACGGAACACCGGGGAGCTGTTTTTT

V: TRBV9
D: -
size: -
J: TRBJ2-5
CDR3: CASSARGAQETQYF
DNA: TGTGCCAGCAGCGCCCGCGGAGCACAAGAGACCCAGTACTTC